The clone carrying this TCR beta chain was seen more than once but under ten times. The antigen is unknown. Across 18 months, stable Graves' hyperthyroidism was marked by no progression to ophthalmopathy. Each patient was aged 18 to 65 and had newly diagnosed hyperthyroidism of under 2 months' duration. The study excluded patients with uncontrolled infection, other autoimmune disease, pregnancy or lactation. This record belongs to a study of T cells in Graves' hyperthyroidism and ophthalmopathy. The study's findings and limits: Among clonotypes expanded in thyroid above 0.001, most were also found in blood.

Amplification of TCR beta CDR3 regions was performed using RNA transcripts as template. When the TCR CDR3 underwent first-round RT-PCR, the HTBI primer set was used. MiXCR, run by TCRdb on the multiplex PCR reads, gives a single entry per CDR3 protein. The table shows about 350,000 distinct CDR3 sequences, with about 15% occurring only once. Trimming removed 5 bases from V and 3 bases from J; junction bases left unmatched: 15. Per the germline V gene, CDR1 is DFQATT and CDR2 is SNEGSKA (reference sequence). The CDR3 length is 17 residues. The specimen sequenced was blood. The V and J genes are TRBV20-1 and TRBJ2-3; 9 nucleotides line up with TRBD2. The sequence derives from a woman under 40 with Graves' hyperthyroidism. Here the CDR3 DNA reads TGCAGTGCTCGGATCGGAAGCTCAGCGGGAGGAACAGATACGCAGTATTTT. It codes for CSARIGSSAGGTDTQYF.